This record concerns one T cell receptor (beta chain) sequence. It lacks a known antigen. No base-level quality is on record; no much larger clone is a single base apart. These data are taken from a study of blood T cell repertoires in COVID-19 (TCRdb year 2020). Background on the whole study: Collaborator samples came from the United States, Italy and Spain and covered acute and convalescent phases of COVID-19. The repertoires were made available in a free public database intended to serve as a resource for research on the immune response to SARS-CoV-2. Nearly every sample came with metadata listing a de-identified subject ID, COVID-19 status, age in years and sex. The material from the prospective study consisted of cDNA or gDNA derived from T cells, B-cell-depleted T cells, or PBMCs. The samples were drawn from two sources: the first 160 participants of the ongoing ImmuneRACE study, and over 1,000 subjects contributed by 6 global collaborators. Deeply sampled blood TCRbeta repertoires from subjects exposed to, actively infected with, or recovered from COVID-19 were included in the dataset. HLA class I and class II types, where available, came from metadata supplied by the sample provider rather than from assay-based typing. Overall results and qualifications from the work: How much clinical and demographic metadata was included differed by source and by participant, and the metadata was provided uncurated.

Samples from volunteer blood donors who had recovered from COVID-19 were contributed by a second Seattle source. Collaborating institutions collected whole blood in K2EDTA tubes following their own protocols. For TCRbeta analysis, collaborator samples were shipped as frozen whole blood, as isolated PBMCs, or as DNA extracted from either sample type. TCRbeta CDR3 regions were amplified from genomic DNA by means of the immunoSEQ Assay, a bias-controlled multiplex PCR. In the paper's pipeline: Nucleated cell counts per sample were estimated from amplification of reference gene primers within the assay. To quantify the absolute abundance of each unique TCRbeta CDR3 rearrangement, sequence reads were collapsed and filtered. For each sample, productive Simpson clonality was calculated as the square root of Simpson's diversity index over productive rearrangements. TCRdb took over this immuneACCESS table, retaining in-frame rearrangements with V and J assigned. Such tables are incomplete; in checked studies, under half of the missing clones stem from an unresolved V gene, and the remainder is unexplained. The D gene and trimming were derived from the DNA, and the V and J assignments and clone size from that table. The sample contains 300,000 to 400,000 clones, under 95% of them found a single time. The ten largest account for roughly 3.3% of the sample.

CDR1 and CDR2 (SGHTS, YDEGEE) derive from the germline V gene. Trimming costs V 1 base and J 0 bases, and their ends lie 11 bases apart. The CDR3 starts with the cysteine, ends with the phenylalanine, and has 16 residues. Only the CDR3 part of the read is kept: 48 bases, read in frame from the first base. Input material: peripheral blood. The TCR sequence derives from a woman aged 18-30 years who had recovered from COVID-19. The V and J segments used are TRBV5-8 and TRBJ1-5, with the D gene not confidently named. The CDR3 reads CASSLFLGRSNQPQHF. The base sequence is TGTGCCAGCAGCTTGTTTCTTGGGCGTAGCAATCAGCCCCAGCATTTT. With the rest looked up from the reference TRBV5-8 and TRBJ1-5 genes rather than sequenced, the full variable domain is EAGVTQSPTHLIKTRGQQATLRCSPISGHTSVYWYQQALGLGLQFLLWYDEGEERNRGNFPPRFSGRQFPNYSSELNVNALELEDSALYLCASSLFLGRSNQPQHFGDGTRLSIL.